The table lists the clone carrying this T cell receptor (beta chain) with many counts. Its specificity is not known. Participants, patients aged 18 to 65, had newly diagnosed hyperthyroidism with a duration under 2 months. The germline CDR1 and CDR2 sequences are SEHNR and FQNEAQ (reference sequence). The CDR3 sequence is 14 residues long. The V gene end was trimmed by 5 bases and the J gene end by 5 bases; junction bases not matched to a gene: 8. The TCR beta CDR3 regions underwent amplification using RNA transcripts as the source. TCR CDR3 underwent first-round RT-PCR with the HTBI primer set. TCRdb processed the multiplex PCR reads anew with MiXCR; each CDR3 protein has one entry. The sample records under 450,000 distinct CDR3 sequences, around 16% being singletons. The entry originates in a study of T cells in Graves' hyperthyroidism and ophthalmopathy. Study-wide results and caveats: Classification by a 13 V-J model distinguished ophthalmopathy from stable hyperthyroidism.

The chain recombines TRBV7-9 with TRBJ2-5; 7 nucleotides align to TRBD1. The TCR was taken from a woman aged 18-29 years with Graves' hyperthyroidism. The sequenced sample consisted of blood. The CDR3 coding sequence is TGTGCCAGCAGCCTATGGGACAGCCAGGAGACCCAGTACTTC. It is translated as CASSLWDSQETQYF.